These 3 T cell receptor beta chains originate from one sample sequenced in a study of T cell repertoires in cytomegalovirus infection. TCRdb itself ran the reads through MiXCR, one entry per CDR3 protein. The sample lists hundreds of thousands of distinct CDR3 sequences; about a sixth were seen once. Sequencing was done on a sample of PBMCs. The receptor set was obtained from a human donor in good health (CMV status not recorded). Some clones in this sample may be carry-over from other donors' samples.

This clonotype was picked up many times. The chain links TRBV7-2 to TRBJ2-3; a weak D match, TRBD1 (6 bases). From germline, CDR1 is SGHTA and CDR2 FQGNSA. The CDR3 consists of 15 residues. Trimming removed 3 bases from V and 4 bases from J, with 14 bases in between. CDR3 DNA sequence: TGTGCCAGCAGCTTCCTTAACCAGGGGTCAGATACGCAGTATTTT. This translates into CASSFLNQGSDTQYF. Full variable domain (remainder filled in from reference TRBV7-2 and TRBJ2-3): GAGVSQSPSNKVTEKGKDVELRCDPISGHTALYWYRQSLGQGLEFLIYFQGNSAPDKSGLPSDRFSAERTGGSVSTLTIQRTQQEDSAVYLCASSFLNQGSDTQYFGPGTRLTVL.

This clonotype appeared many times. CDR3 protein: CASSQGQGIHEQYF. CDR3 coding DNA: TGTGCCAGCAGCCAGGGACAGGGGATCCACGAGCAGTACTTC. The chain carries TRBV11-1 and TRBJ2-7, with 10 nucleotides matching TRBD1. The CDR3 has 14 amino acids. Germline CDR1 and CDR2: SGHAT and FQDESV (reference sequence). Losses at the gene ends were 5 bases for V and 5 bases for J; bases not matched to a gene: 6. The full variable domain, completed using reference TRBV11-1 and TRBJ2-7, is EAEVAQSPRYKITEKSQAVAFWCDPISGHATLYWYRQILGQGPELLVQFQDESVVDDSQLPKDRFSAERLKGVDSTLKIQPAELGDSAMYLCASSQGQGIHEQYFGPGTRLTVT.

V usage is TRBV11-2 and J usage is TRBJ2-5; D is unresolved. The CDR3 runs to 13 residues. With 1 base removed from V and 8 bases from J, the gap between germline ends came to 11 bases. Germline loops: CDR1 SGHAT, CDR2 FQNNGV. CDR3 nucleotides: TGTGCCAGCAGCTTAGGCCCAATGGCAACCCAGTACTTC. Protein: CASSLGPMATQYF.